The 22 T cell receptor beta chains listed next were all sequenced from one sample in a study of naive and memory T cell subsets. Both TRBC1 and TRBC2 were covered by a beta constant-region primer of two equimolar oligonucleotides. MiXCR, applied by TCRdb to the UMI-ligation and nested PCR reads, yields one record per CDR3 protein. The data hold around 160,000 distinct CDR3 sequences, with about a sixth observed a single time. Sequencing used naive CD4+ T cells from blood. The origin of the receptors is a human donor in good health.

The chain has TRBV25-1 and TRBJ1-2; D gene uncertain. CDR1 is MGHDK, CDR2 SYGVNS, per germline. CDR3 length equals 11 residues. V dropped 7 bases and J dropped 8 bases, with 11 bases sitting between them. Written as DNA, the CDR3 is TGTGCCAGCAATGGGTTTAAAGGCTACACCTTC. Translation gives CASNGFKGYTF.

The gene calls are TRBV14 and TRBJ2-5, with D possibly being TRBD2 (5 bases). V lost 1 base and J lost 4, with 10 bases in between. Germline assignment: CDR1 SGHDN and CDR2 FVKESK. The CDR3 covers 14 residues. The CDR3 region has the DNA TGTGCCAGCAGCCAAGGCCTGGGGAGAGAGACCCAGTACTTC. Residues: CASSQGLGRETQYF.

The CDR3 protein is CASSPRSSSGANVLTF. CDR3 in DNA: TGTGCCAGCTCACCACGCTCTAGCTCTGGGGCCAACGTCCTGACTTTC. V and J are TRBV18 and TRBJ2-6; D ambiguous. The CDR3 totals 16 residues. CDR1 and CDR2 (germline): KGHSH, LQKENI. The V end lost 1 base, the J end lost 0 bases, and 7 bases lay between the germline ends. The whole variable domain, remainder taken from reference TRBV18 and TRBJ2-6, is NAGVMQNPRHLVRRRGQEARLRCSPMKGHSHVYWYRQLPEEGLKFMVYLQKENIIDESGMPKERFSAEFPKEGPSILRIQQVVRGDSAAYFCASSPRSSSGANVLTFGAGSRLTVL.

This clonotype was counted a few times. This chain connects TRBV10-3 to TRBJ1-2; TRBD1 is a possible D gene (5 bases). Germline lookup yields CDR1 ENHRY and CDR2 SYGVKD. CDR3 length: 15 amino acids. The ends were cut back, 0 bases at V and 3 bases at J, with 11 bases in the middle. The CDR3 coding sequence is TGTGCCATCAGTGAGTCGATGTTACAGGACTATGGCTACACCTTC. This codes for CAISESMLQDYGYTF.

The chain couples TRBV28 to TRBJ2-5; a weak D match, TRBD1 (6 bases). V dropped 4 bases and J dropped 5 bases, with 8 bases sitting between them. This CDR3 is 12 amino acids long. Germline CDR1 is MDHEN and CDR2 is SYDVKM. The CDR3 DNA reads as TGTGCCAGCAGTTCCCAGGGGGAGACCCAGTACTTC. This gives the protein CASSSQGETQYF.

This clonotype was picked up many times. The CDR3 DNA is TGTGCCAGCAGCTTAGGGCTAGCGGGAGTATTTGAGCAGTTCTTC. Its protein product is CASSLGLAGVFEQFF. This rearrangement joins TRBV7-9 to TRBJ2-1; TRBD2 agrees at 10 bases. V trimming: 1 base; J trimming: 9 bases; junction bases outside the gene matches: 6. Germline V gene lookup returns CDR1 SEHNR and CDR2 FQNEAQ (reference sequence). This CDR3 region has 15 residues.

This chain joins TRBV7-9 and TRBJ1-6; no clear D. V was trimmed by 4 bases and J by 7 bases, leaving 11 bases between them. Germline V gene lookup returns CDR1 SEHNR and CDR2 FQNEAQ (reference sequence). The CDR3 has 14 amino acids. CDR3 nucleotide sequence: TGTGCCAGCAGCTCAAGGAAGGGCAATTCACCCCTCCACTTT. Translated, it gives CASSSRKGNSPLHF. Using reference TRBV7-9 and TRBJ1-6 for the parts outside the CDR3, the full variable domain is DTGVSQNPRHKITKRGQNVTFRCDPISEHNRLYWYRQTLGQGPEFLTYFQNEAQLEKSRLLSDRFSAERPKGSFSTLEIQRTEQGDSAMYLCASSSRKGNSPLHFGNGTRLTVT.

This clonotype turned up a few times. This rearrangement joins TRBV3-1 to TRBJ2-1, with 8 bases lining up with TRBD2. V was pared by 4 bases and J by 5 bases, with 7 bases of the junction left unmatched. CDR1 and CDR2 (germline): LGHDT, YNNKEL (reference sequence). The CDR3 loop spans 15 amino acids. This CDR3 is CASSPHLAGNNEQFF. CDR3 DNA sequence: TGTGCCAGCAGCCCCCATTTAGCGGGAAACAATGAGCAGTTCTTC.

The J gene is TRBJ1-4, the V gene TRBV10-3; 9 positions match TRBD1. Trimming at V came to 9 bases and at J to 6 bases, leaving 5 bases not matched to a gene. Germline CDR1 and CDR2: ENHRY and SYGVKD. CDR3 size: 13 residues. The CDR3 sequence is CAIRTGEYEKLFF. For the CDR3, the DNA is TGTGCCATACGGACAGGGGAATATGAAAAACTGTTTTTT.

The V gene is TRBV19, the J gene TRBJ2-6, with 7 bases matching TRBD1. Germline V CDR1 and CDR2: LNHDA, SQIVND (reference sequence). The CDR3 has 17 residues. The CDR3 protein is CGVSLTGSSAGANVLTF. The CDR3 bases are TGTGGGGTGAGCCTGACAGGGAGTTCTGCTGGGGCCAACGTCCTGACTTTC.

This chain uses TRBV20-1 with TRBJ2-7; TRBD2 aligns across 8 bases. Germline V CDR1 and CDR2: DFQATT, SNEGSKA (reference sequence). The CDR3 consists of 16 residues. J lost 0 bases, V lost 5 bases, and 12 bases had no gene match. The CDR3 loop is CSADDLGREVSYEQYF. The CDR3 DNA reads TGCAGTGCTGATGACCTTGGGCGGGAGGTCTCCTACGAGCAGTACTTC.

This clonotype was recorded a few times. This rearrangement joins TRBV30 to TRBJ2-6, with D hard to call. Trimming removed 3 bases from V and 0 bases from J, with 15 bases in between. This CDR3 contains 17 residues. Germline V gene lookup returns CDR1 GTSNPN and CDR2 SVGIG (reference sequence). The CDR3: CAWRRTRTVSGANVLTF. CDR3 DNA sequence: TGTGCCTGGAGAAGGACCCGAACCGTCTCTGGGGCCAACGTCCTGACTTTC.

CDR3 bases: TGTGCCAGCAGCCAAAGACCAGTTGAAGCTTTCTTT. Protein product: CASSQRPVEAFF. V is TRBV14 and J is TRBJ1-1; D is uncertain. The V and J ends lost 2 bases and 7 bases respectively, with 8 bases between them. The CDR3 is made up of 12 amino acids. Per the germline V gene, CDR1 is SGHDN and CDR2 is FVKESK.

The CDR3, as DNA: TGCAGTGCTAGTTGGGTAGGCGGGAGGGCCGATGAGCAGTTCTTC. Encoded protein: CSASWVGGRADEQFF. The rearrangement joins TRBV20-1 to TRBJ2-1; 9 nucleotides agree with TRBD2. Unmatched junction bases numbered 11, after V lost 3 bases and J lost 8 bases. The germline V gene has CDR1 DFQATT and CDR2 SNEGSKA (reference sequence). The CDR3 contains 15 residues.

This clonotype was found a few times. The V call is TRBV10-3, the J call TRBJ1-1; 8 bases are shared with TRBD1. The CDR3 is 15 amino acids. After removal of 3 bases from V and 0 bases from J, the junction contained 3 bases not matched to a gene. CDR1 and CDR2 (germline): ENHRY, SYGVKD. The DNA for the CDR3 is TGTGCCATCAGTGAAGGACAGGGAATGAACACTGAAGCTTTCTTT. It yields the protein CAISEGQGMNTEAFF.

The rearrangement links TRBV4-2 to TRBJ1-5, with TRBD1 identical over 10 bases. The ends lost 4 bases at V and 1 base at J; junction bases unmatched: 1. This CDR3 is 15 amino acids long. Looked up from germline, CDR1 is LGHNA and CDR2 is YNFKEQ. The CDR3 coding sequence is TGTGCCAGCAGCCCGGACAGGGGGAGCAATCAGCCCCAGCATTTT. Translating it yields CASSPDRGSNQPQHF.

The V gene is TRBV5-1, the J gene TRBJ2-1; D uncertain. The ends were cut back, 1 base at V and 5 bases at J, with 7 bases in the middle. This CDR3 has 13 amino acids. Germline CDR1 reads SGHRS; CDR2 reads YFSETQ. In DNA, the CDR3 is TGCGCCAGCAGCTTGAACAGAAACAATGAGCAGTTCTTC. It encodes CASSLNRNNEQFF.

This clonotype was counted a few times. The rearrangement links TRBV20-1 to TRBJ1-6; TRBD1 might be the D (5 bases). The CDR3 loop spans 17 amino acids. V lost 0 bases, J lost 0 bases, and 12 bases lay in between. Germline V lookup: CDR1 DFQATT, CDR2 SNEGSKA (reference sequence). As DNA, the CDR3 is TGCAGTGCTAGAGATAGGGGTCTGAGCTCCTATAATTCACCCCTCCACTTT. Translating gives CSARDRGLSSYNSPLHF.

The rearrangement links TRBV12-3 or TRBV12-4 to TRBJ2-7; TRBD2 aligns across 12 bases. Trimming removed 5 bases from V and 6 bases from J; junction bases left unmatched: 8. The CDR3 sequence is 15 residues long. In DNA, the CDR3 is TGTGCCAGCAGTCCCCTAGCGGGAGGGCCCCCCGAGCAGTACTTC. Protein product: CASSPLAGGPPEQYF.

The CDR3 region has the DNA TGTGCCAGCAGCTTATTTCAAGCCTGGGTCCTGGGACAGCGGACGAACAATGAGCAGTTCTTC. Amino acid sequence: CASSLFQAWVLGQRTNNEQFF. The rearrangement joins TRBV13 to TRBJ2-1; 7 bases are a match to TRBD1. The CDR3 has 21 amino acids. With 2 bases clipped from V and 5 bases from J, the junction kept 24 bases outside the gene matches. In germline, CDR1 is PRHDT, CDR2 FYEKMQ (reference sequence). The whole variable domain, remainder taken from reference TRBV13 and TRBJ2-1, is AAGVIQSPRHLIKEKRETATLKCYPIPRHDTVYWYQQGPGQDPQFLISFYEKMQSDKGSIPDRFSAQQFSDYHSELNMSSLELGDSALYFCASSLFQAWVLGQRTNNEQFFGPGTRLTVL.

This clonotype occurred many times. The CDR3 region is CASSWTSGTPGYEQFF. The CDR3 bases are TGCGCCAGCAGCTGGACTAGCGGGACCCCGGGGTATGAGCAGTTCTTC. V gene TRBV5-1 combines with J gene TRBJ2-1, with 12 bases that match TRBD2. V was clipped by 3 bases and J by 8 bases; unmatched bases: 9. The CDR3 has 16 residues. The V gene's germline CDR1 is SGHRS and CDR2 YFSETQ.

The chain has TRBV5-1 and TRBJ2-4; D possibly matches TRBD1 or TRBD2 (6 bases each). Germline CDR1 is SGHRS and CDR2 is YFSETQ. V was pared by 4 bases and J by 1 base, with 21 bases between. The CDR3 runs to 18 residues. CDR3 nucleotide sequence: TGCGCCAGCAGCCAAACGGCCGGGGGCGCATCGGCCAAAAACATTCAGTACTTC. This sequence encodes CASSQTAGGASAKNIQYF.